These T cell receptor beta chains were read from a single sample in a study of T cell repertoires in cytomegalovirus infection. Via MiXCR, TCRdb re-called the reads, giving one row per CDR3 protein. The sample holds some 280,000 distinct CDR3 sequences, roughly 15% seen once. Sequencing was done on a sample of PBMCs. These receptors were collected from a human donor in good health (CMV status not recorded). Some clones in this sample may be carry-over from other donors' samples. CDR3s include the opening cysteine and the closing phenylalanine or tryptophan. D genes are given only for firm matches. Only some rows state a clone size, as once, few, many or a class for expanded clones.

D gene	V gene	clone size	J gene	CDR3 protein	CDR3 DNA
TRBD1	TRBV29-1	few	TRBJ1-1	CSARQGRNTEAFF	TGCAGCGCTCGACAGGGGAGAAACACTGAAGCTTTCTTT
TRBD1	TRBV28	few	TRBJ2-1	CASSFYGQGSDEQFF	TGTGCCAGCAGTTTTTACGGACAGGGGTCGGATGAGCAGTTCTTC
TRBD2	TRBV28	many	TRBJ2-3	CASSPQLAGGSLAQYF	TGTGCCAGTAGCCCCCAACTAGCGGGAGGCTCCTTGGCGCAGTATTTT
TRBD2	TRBV11-2	-	TRBJ2-7	CASSLVWRGASYEQYF	TGTGCCAGCAGCTTAGTCTGGCGGGGGGCCTCCTACGAGCAGTACTTC
TRBD1	TRBV20-1	-	TRBJ1-2	CSVTDRGYTF	TGCAGTGTAACGGACAGGGGCTACACCTTC
-	TRBV7-2	many	TRBJ2-2	CASSFSVRELFF	TGTGCCAGCAGCTTCTCCGTCCGGGAGCTGTTTTTT
-	TRBV19	few	TRBJ1-1	CASSIAGVVNTEAFF	TGTGCCAGTAGTATTGCGGGGGTAGTGAACACTGAAGCTTTCTTT
-	TRBV2	-	TRBJ1-2	CASTQVADNGYTF	TGTGCCAGCACACAGGTGGCGGATAATGGCTACACCTTC
-	TRBV19	-	TRBJ2-1	CASTGYNEQFF	TGTGCCAGTACAGGGTACAATGAGCAGTTCTTC
TRBD2	TRBV28	-	TRBJ2-7	CASLRREGSYEQYF	TGTGCCAGCCTTCGGCGGGAGGGCTCCTACGAGCAGTACTTC
-	TRBV7-9	-	TRBJ2-7	CASSSKTDPHLEQYF	TGTGCCAGCAGCTCCAAGACGGACCCCCATCTCGAGCAGTACTTC
-	TRBV7-3	many	TRBJ2-2	CASRKTVNTGELFF	TGTGCCAGCAGGAAGACAGTAAACACCGGGGAGCTGTTTTTT
TRBD1	TRBV29-1	few	TRBJ2-7	CSARTGGSGEQYF	TGCAGCGCCCGGACAGGGGGAAGTGGCGAGCAGTACTTC
-	TRBV20-1	few	TRBJ1-3	CSARDGGGLGNTIYF	TGCAGTGCTAGAGATGGAGGGGGACTCGGAAACACCATATATTTT
TRBD1	TRBV7-2	many	TRBJ2-7	CASSPRTGMHEQYF	TGTGCCAGCAGCCCGCGGACAGGGATGCACGAGCAGTACTTC
-	TRBV7-9	many	TRBJ1-1	CASSLPGDLMNTEAFF	TGTGCCAGCAGCTTACCAGGGGACCTGATGAACACTGAAGCTTTCTTT
-	TRBV28	-	TRBJ2-7	CASSPSRTSDEQYF	TGTGCCAGCAGTCCTTCTCGGACAAGCGACGAGCAGTACTTC
TRBD1	TRBV6-2/TRBV6-3	-	TRBJ1-5	CASSYQTGYQPQHF	TGTGCCAGCAGTTACCAGACAGGGTACCAGCCCCAGCATTTT
-	TRBV7-9	many	TRBJ2-2	CASTQSGVGELFF	TGTGCCAGCACCCAGTCGGGGGTCGGGGAGCTGTTTTTT
-	TRBV28	-	TRBJ2-1	CASMLRVSYNEQFF	TGTGCCAGCATGTTGCGGGTTTCCTACAATGAGCAGTTCTTC
TRBD2	TRBV6-2/TRBV6-3	many	TRBJ2-7	CASSWDYYEQYF	TGTGCCAGCAGCTGGGACTACTACGAGCAGTACTTC
-	TRBV25-1	-	TRBJ1-1	CASTRLSEAFF	TGTGCCAGCACCCGGTTGTCTGAAGCTTTCTTT
-	TRBV12-3/TRBV12-4	-	TRBJ1-1	CASSFTGANAFF	TGTGCCAGCAGTTTCACCGGGGCGAATGCTTTCTTT
-	TRBV15	-	TRBJ1-2	CATSRDPSNYGYTF	TGTGCCACCAGCAGAGACCCATCGAACTATGGCTACACCTTC
TRBD1	TRBV20-1	-	TRBJ2-5	CSAKITGGQETQYF	TGCAGTGCTAAAATTACAGGGGGACAAGAGACCCAGTACTTC
-	TRBV11-2	many	TRBJ2-1	CASSLDVSAYNEQFF	TGTGCCAGCAGCTTAGATGTGTCGGCCTACAATGAGCAGTTCTTC
-	TRBV2	few	TRBJ1-3	CASSDSLGNTIYF	TGTGCCAGCAGTGATTCACTCGGAAACACCATATATTTT
-	TRBV7-6	many	TRBJ2-5	CASSLASGLLETQYF	TGTGCCAGCAGCTTAGCATCTGGGTTGTTGGAGACCCAGTACTTC
TRBD2	TRBV7-8	many	TRBJ2-2	CASSLGTSGTGELFF	TGTGCCAGCAGCTTAGGGACTAGCGGCACCGGGGAGCTGTTTTTT
TRBD1	TRBV7-2	many	TRBJ1-1	CASRNDRAIMNTEAFF	TGTGCCAGCAGAAACGACAGGGCTATAATGAACACTGAAGCTTTCTTT
-	TRBV6-6	many	TRBJ1-5	CASSYSRTSNQPQHF	TGTGCCAGCAGTTACTCCCGGACCTCCAATCAGCCCCAGCATTTT
TRBD1	TRBV7-2	-	TRBJ2-6	CASSLLTGGAGSGANVLTF	TGTGCCAGCAGCCTCCTCACAGGGGGCGCCGGCTCTGGGGCCAACGTCCTGACTTTC
TRBD1	TRBV7-4	-	TRBJ1-2	CASSPRQGTGYGYTF	TGTGCCAGCAGCCCTAGACAGGGTACGGGCTATGGCTACACCTTC
-	TRBV6-5	many	TRBJ2-7	CASGTGPTYEQYF	TGTGCCAGCGGTACGGGGCCGACCTACGAGCAGTACTTC
TRBD1	TRBV7-9	-	TRBJ1-1	CASSLDRAGNTEAFF	TGTGCCAGCAGCTTGGACAGGGCAGGGAACACTGAAGCTTTCTTT
-	TRBV11-1	-	TRBJ2-3	CASSLTRGAPTDTQYF	TGTGCCAGCAGCTTAACACGGGGGGCCCCCACAGATACGCAGTATTTT